Below, one T cell receptor (beta chain) is given with its context. Its antigen is as yet unknown. Germline CDR1 and CDR2: SGHNT and YYREEE (reference sequence). The CDR3 contains 15 residues. With 2 bases clipped from V and 6 bases from J, the junction kept 8 bases outside the gene matches. These data are taken from a study of vaccination and CD4 T cells after COVID-19. For the study at large: Post-vaccination samples were procured at a median of approximately 72 days following dose two (range 14 to 241). The peptides that stimulated the cells were overlapping spike peptides from SARS-CoV-2, HCoV-NL63, HCoV-OC43 and HCoV-229E. Overall study findings and caveats: Convalescent patients displayed spike mono-reactivity in 304 of 307 vaccine-specific clones.

The Oncomine TCR Beta short-read assay was what sequenced the DNA obtained from cultured CD4+ T cells. TCRdb re-derived calls from the PCR reads in MiXCR, one entry per CDR3 protein. This table has more than 20,000 distinct CDR3 sequences, 50% to 70% appearing once. As to treatment: approximately nine-day PBMC culture with coronavirus spike peptide pools or control peptides (ViraFEST assay). Following expansion of antigen-specific T cells with peptide pools, ViraFEST then sequenced TCRs. The sample in question was CD4+ T cells from blood, cultured in vitro, obtained after SARS-CoV-2 vaccination. The sequence was obtained from a human donor who received a COVID-19 vaccine. V usage is TRBV5-4 and J usage is TRBJ1-2; 9 bases match TRBD1. The CDR3 region has the DNA TGTGCCAGCAGCTTAACCGGGACAGGGCTTAATGGCTACACCTTC. The encoded protein is CASSLTGTGLNGYTF.